These 10 T cell receptor beta chains were sequenced from one sample in a study of beta chain features in type 1 diabetes. Study results and limitations: Among all four CD4+ subsets, Type 1 diabetes patients had TCRB CDR3s that were moderately but significantly shorter.

No cognate antigen is known for these TCRs. Reverse transcription of all isolated RNA meant that expressed TCRB transcripts were sequenced. Sequenced by immunoSEQ multiplex PCR; TCRdb stores in-frame clones only, minus some. The sample records 25,000 to 30,000 clones, less than 70% being singletons. The sequenced sample was Tregs from blood. The source is a woman between 18 and 29 years old with type 1 diabetes.

The chain combines TRBV19 with TRBJ1-1; D is possibly TRBD1 (6 bases). Germline CDR1 is LNHDA and CDR2 is SQIVND (reference sequence). V was trimmed by 3 bases and J by 4 bases, leaving 12 bases between them. There are 14 residues in the CDR3. The DNA for the CDR3 is TGTGCCAGTAGTATTGGACAACAGGGCACTGAAGCTTTCTTT. Translation: CASSIGQQGTEAFF.

CDR3 protein: CASSPRQGLYGYTF. In DNA, the CDR3 is TGTGCCAGCAGTCCTCGACAGGGTCTCTATGGCTACACCTTC. This chain uses TRBV2 with TRBJ1-2; 7 positions match TRBD1. The CDR3 spans 14 residues. CDR1 is SNHLY and CDR2 is FYNNEI in the germline V gene. J was trimmed by 4 bases and V by 5 bases; bases with no gene match: 7. The full variable domain, rest sourced from reference TRBV2 and TRBJ1-2, is EPEVTQTPSHQVTQMGQEVILRCVPISNHLYFYWYRQILGQKVEFLVSFYNNEISEKSEIFDDQFSVERPDGSNFTLKIRSTKLEDSAMYFCASSPRQGLYGYTFGSGTRLTVV.

J is TRBJ2-5 and V is TRBV25-1; D unclear. Germline CDR1 MGHDK, CDR2 SYGVNS. Trimming took 8 bases from V and 7 from J, leaving 8 bases between them. CDR3 length: 10 amino acids. This CDR3 reads CASPPVTQYF. The CDR3 bases are TGTGCCAGCCCCCCGGTGACCCAGTACTTC.

The V gene is TRBV2, the J gene TRBJ2-5; 11 nucleotides match TRBD1. The end of the DNA aligns better with TRBJ2-7, so the J call may be wrong. The CDR3 contains 14 residues. Per the germline V gene, CDR1 is SNHLY and CDR2 is FYNNEI. The CDR3 nucleotides read TGTGCCAGCAGTTACCGGGACAGGGGGTACGAGCAGTACTTC. It is translated as CASSYRDRGYEQYF.

CDR3 sequence (DNA): TGTGCCGTCCAGGACAGGGCGGATGAAAAACTGTTTTTT. This translates into CAVQDRADEKLFF. The chain is built from TRBV2 and TRBJ1-4; 8 nucleotides agree with TRBD1. There are 13 residues in the CDR3. Germline CDR1 reads SNHLY; CDR2 reads FYNNEI. With V trimmed by 11 bases and J by 6 bases, 8 bases remained unmatched.

The CDR3 loop reads CASRRDIYTDTQYF. DNA for the CDR3: TGTGCCAGTCGCCGGGACATATACACAGATACGCAGTATTTT. This chain connects TRBV7-2 to TRBJ2-3; D possibly corresponds to TRBD1 (6 bases). Germline CDR1 and CDR2: SGHTA and FQGNSA. The V and J ends lost 9 bases and 2 bases respectively, with 15 bases between them. This CDR3 has 14 residues.

In DNA, the CDR3 is TGTGCCAGCAGCTCAGCAGGACTAGCTGTGGGAGATACGCAGTATTTT. Translating gives CASSSAGLAVGDTQYF. The chain combines TRBV5-4 with TRBJ2-3; 8 bases agree with TRBD2. This CDR3 comprises 16 residues. After removal of 3 bases from V and 5 bases from J, the junction contained 11 bases not matched to a gene. CDR1 SGHNT and CDR2 YYREEE come from the germline V gene (reference sequence).

The V and J genes are TRBV18 and TRBJ2-2, with D possibly being TRBD2 (7 bases). V lost 3 bases, J lost 7 bases, and 18 bases lay in between. Per germline, CDR1 KGHSH and CDR2 LQKENI. CDR3 length equals 16 residues. CDR3 amino acids: CASSPFAGAQNGELFF. The CDR3 DNA follows: TGTGCCAGCTCACCCTTTGCGGGGGCGCAGAACGGGGAGCTGTTTTTT.

The rearrangement joins TRBV5-1 to TRBJ2-7, with 9 bases identical to TRBD2. This CDR3 has 16 residues. J lost 3 bases, V lost 4 bases, and 11 bases had no gene match. Germline CDR1 reads SGHRS; CDR2 reads YFSETQ. The CDR3 coding sequence is TGCGCCAGCAGCCGTACTTTTAGCGGGAGTTTCTACGAGCAGTACTTC. Protein product: CASSRTFSGSFYEQYF.

The chain uses TRBV11-2 and TRBJ2-3, with 10 bases aligning to TRBD1. The CDR3 totals 14 residues. Trimming cost V 5 bases and J 4 bases; bases outside gene matches: 3. Germline values: CDR1 SGHAT, CDR2 FQNNGV. The CDR3 here is CASSQTGGPDTQYF. As DNA, the CDR3 is TGTGCCAGCAGCCAGACAGGGGGCCCAGATACGCAGTATTTT.